This TCR beta chain comes out of a study of graft-versus-host responses after intestinal transplantation. The CDR3 length is 12 residues. Trimming shortened V by 5 bases and J by 9 bases, and 11 bases separated the two germline ends. Germline V gene lookup returns CDR1 MNHEY and CDR2 SVGAGI. Study results and limitations: GvH clones detected in recipient marrow included some appearing first in ileum or blood.

Some clones are missing from TCRdb's copy, which holds only in-frame ones; the method was immunoSEQ multiplex PCR. The sample lists about 110,000 clones, about 92% occurring once. This clone was counted once. Its antigen is unknown. The TCR sequence derives from a human donor who was the organ donor for an intestinal transplant. The sequencing here drew on unstimulated CD4+ T cells sorted from spleen or lymph node cells, taken before transplant. This chain joins TRBV6-5 and TRBJ2-1; D is possibly TRBD1 or TRBD2 (6 bases each). CDR3 sequence reads: CASSGGLGEQFF. Written as DNA, the CDR3 is TGTGCCAGCAGTGGGGGGCTCGGTGAGCAGTTCTTC.